This entry lists 3 T cell receptor beta chains sequenced from one sample in a study of blood T cell repertoires in COVID-19. TCRdb's table, derived via immunoSEQ multiplex PCR, lists solely in-frame clones and lacks some. The table shows about 73,000 clones, with approximately 80% occurring only once. The specimen sequenced was peripheral blood. All receptors derive from a man older than 75 with active or convalescent COVID-19.

The chain combines TRBV18 with TRBJ1-2; D may be TRBD1 (5 bases). This CDR3 is 15 amino acids long. V lost 2 bases and J 2 bases, leaving 12 bases between the germline ends. Per the germline V gene, CDR1 is KGHSH and CDR2 is LQKENI. DNA for the CDR3: TGTGCCAGCTCACCAGTCTCACAGGCAAACTATGGCTACACCTTC. Translation gives CASSPVSQANYGYTF.

This clone was seen a handful of times. The chain has TRBV27 and TRBJ2-5; 7 bases map to TRBD1. Germline V gene sequence: CDR1 MNHEY, CDR2 SMNVEV (reference sequence). The V gene end was trimmed by 4 bases and the J gene end by 4 bases; junction bases not matched to a gene: 6. This CDR3 is 14 amino acids long. CDR3 in amino acids: CASSSTGTVETQYF. The DNA for the CDR3 is TGTGCCAGCAGTTCGACCGGGACAGTAGAGACCCAGTACTTC.

Only one count was recorded for this clone. This chain joins TRBV27 and TRBJ1-4; no definite D call. The V gene lost 5 bases and the J gene lost 3 bases, with 16 bases spanning the gap. Looked up from germline, CDR1 is MNHEY and CDR2 is SMNVEV (reference sequence). The CDR3 is 16 residues long. The DNA of the CDR3 is TGTGCCAGCAGTCTGTACCGGGATTCGTCTAATGAAAAACTGTTTTTT. Amino acids: CASSLYRDSSNEKLFF.